These T cell receptor beta chains were read from a single sample in a study of cytomegalovirus exposure and HLA in healthy donors. This table comes from immunoSEQ multiplex PCR, and its TCRdb copy is limited to in-frame clones, with some not included. The sample contains roughly 120,000 clones, roughly 63% of which appear only once. The sequenced sample was PBMCs. Every receptor here comes from a man aged 25-45 years in good health and CMV-seropositive. CDR3s include the opening cysteine and the closing phenylalanine or tryptophan. The D gene is left open where the match is weak. Part of the rows lack a size; the others show once, few, many or a class for expanded clones.

j_gene,abundance,d_gene,v_gene,CDR3aa,CDR3nt
TRBJ2-1,few,TRBD1,TRBV7-9,CASSLRPPGQGLNEQFF,TGTGCCAGCAGCCTCCGGCCTCCGGGACAGGGTCTCAATGAGCAGTTCTTC
TRBJ2-7,-,-,TRBV15,CAASRPPRGGSYEQYF,TGTGCCGCCAGCAGACCCCCTAGGGGGGGATCCTACGAGCAGTACTTC
TRBJ2-1,few,-,TRBV29-1,CSVAGFYNEQFF,TGCAGCGTTGCAGGTTTCTACAATGAGCAGTTCTTC
TRBJ2-3,-,TRBD2,TRBV5-6,CASSETGWGGLAGRDTQYF,TGTGCCAGCAGCGAGACAGGGTGGGGGGGACTAGCGGGGCGAGATACGCAGTATTTT
TRBJ2-7,-,TRBD1,TRBV5-1,CASSPGQADYEQYF,TGCGCCAGCAGCCCCGGACAGGCTGACTACGAGCAGTACTTC
TRBJ2-1,few,-,TRBV14,CASSRNMSQERLVGYNEQFF,TGTGCCAGCAGCCGAAATATGTCGCAGGAAAGACTAGTGGGATACAATGAGCAGTTCTTC
TRBJ2-2,few,-,TRBV11-2,CASSSRRPGTGELFF,TGTGCCAGCAGCAGCCGCCGCCCAGGCACCGGGGAGCTGTTTTTT
TRBJ1-4,-,-,TRBV28,CASSPGAATNEKLFF,TGTGCCAGCAGCCCAGGGGCAGCAACTAATGAAAAACTGTTTTTT
TRBJ1-1,-,-,TRBV30,CAWGRQAENTEAFF,TGTGCCTGGGGTAGACAGGCTGAAAACACTGAAGCTTTCTTT
TRBJ2-1,-,TRBD2,TRBV7-2,CASRGGVAGYNEQFF,TGTGCCAGCAGGGGGGGAGTAGCGGGGTACAATGAGCAGTTCTTC
TRBJ2-2,-,-,TRBV7-2,CASSPRGGDTGELFF,TGTGCCAGCAGCCCAAGGGGGGGGGACACCGGGGAGCTGTTTTTT
TRBJ2-1,-,-,TRBV11-3,CASSPSGSSYRDEQFF,TGTGCCAGCAGCCCCTCCGGATCTAGCTACCGGGATGAGCAGTTCTTC
TRBJ1-4,-,-,TRBV2,CASSVTGYRSEKLFF,TGTGCCAGCAGTGTTACAGGGTATAGAAGTGAAAAACTGTTTTTT
TRBJ2-5,-,TRBD1,TRBV5-1,CASSYQGAQETQYF,TGCGCCAGCAGTTATCAGGGGGCCCAAGAGACCCAGTACTTC
TRBJ1-5,few,-,TRBV7-2,CASSSLQDPQPQHF,TGTGCCAGCAGTTCACTCCAGGATCCCCAGCCCCAGCATTTT
TRBJ1-1,-,-,TRBV10-3,CAIKNPTGWYTEAFF,TGTGCCATCAAAAACCCGACAGGTTGGTACACTGAAGCTTTCTTT
TRBJ2-7,-,-,TRBV25-1,CASSEGAVYEQYF,TGTGCCAGCAGTGAGGGTGCGGTGTACGAGCAGTACTTC
TRBJ2-3,-,-,TRBV27,CASSYRRGPDTQYF,TGTGCCAGCAGTTACCGGAGGGGGCCGGATACGCAGTATTTT
TRBJ2-2,-,-,TRBV6-5,CASSYLEQGNTGELFF,TGTGCCAGCAGTTACTTGGAACAGGGGAACACCGGGGAGCTGTTTTTT
TRBJ2-5,-,TRBD1,TRBV7-2,CASSLAGQAWETQYF,TGTGCCAGCAGCTTAGCAGGACAGGCCTGGGAGACCCAGTACTTC
TRBJ1-2,-,TRBD1,TRBV7-8,CASSLDRGGPYGYTF,TGTGCCAGCAGCTTAGACCGAGGGGGCCCCTATGGCTACACCTTC
TRBJ2-1,-,-,TRBV5-4,CASSLSGNYNEQFF,TGTGCCAGCAGCTTGAGCGGAAACTACAATGAGCAGTTCTTC
TRBJ1-1,-,TRBD1,TRBV18,CASSPTDRVTEAFF,TGTGCCAGCTCACCAACAGACAGGGTGACTGAAGCTTTCTTT
TRBJ2-7,once,-,TRBV2,CASSKGGTGFEQYF,TGTGCCAGCAGCAAGGGGGGGACAGGATTCGAGCAGTACTTC
TRBJ2-1,-,TRBD1,TRBV6-6,CASRDWGQGAWDEQFF,TGTGCCAGCAGGGACTGGGGACAGGGGGCTTGGGATGAGCAGTTCTTC
TRBJ1-1,few,-,TRBV19,CASSQRVGANTEAFF,TGTGCCAGTAGCCAAAGAGTCGGTGCTAACACTGAAGCTTTCTTT
TRBJ2-3,few,-,TRBV19,CASSFYTRTDTQYF,TGTGCCAGTAGTTTTTACACCCGCACAGATACGCAGTATTTT
TRBJ1-2,-,-,TRBV28,CASSFMRGAGGYGYTF,TGTGCCAGCAGTTTTATGAGGGGCGCGGGGGGCTATGGCTACACCTTC
TRBJ2-1,-,TRBD1,TRBV5-1,CASSLVRGQGGNEQFF,TGCGCCAGCAGCTTGGTTCGCGGACAGGGTGGCAATGAGCAGTTCTTC
TRBJ2-7,-,TRBD1,TRBV23-1,CASSQWYRGLHRTYEQYF,TGCGCCAGCAGTCAATGGTACAGGGGGCTCCACCGGACCTACGAGCAGTACTTC
TRBJ2-7,-,-,TRBV21-1,CASSFRDSVYEQYF,TGTGCCAGCAGCTTCCGGGACAGTGTCTACGAGCAGTACTTC
TRBJ2-7,-,-,TRBV6-5,CASSMGHSSYEQYF,TGTGCCAGCAGTATGGGACATAGCTCCTACGAGCAGTACTTC
TRBJ2-3,-,-,TRBV2,CASSPYSTDTQYF,TGTGCCAGCAGTCCTTATAGCACAGATACGCAGTATTTT
TRBJ2-3,once,-,TRBV7-9,CASVSSLSPDTQYF,TGTGCCAGTGTTAGCTCCCTTTCGCCAGATACGCAGTATTTT
TRBJ2-1,-,TRBD2,TRBV28,CASRQSRTSGRYNEQFF,TGTGCCAGCAGACAGTCCCGGACTAGCGGGAGGTACAATGAGCAGTTCTTC
TRBJ2-1,-,-,TRBV7-3,CASSAGTYNEQFF,TGTGCCAGCAGCGCCGGGACCTACAATGAGCAGTTCTTC
TRBJ1-4,few,TRBD1,TRBV9,CASSFGTALNEKLFF,TGTGCCAGCAGCTTTGGGACAGCTCTTAATGAAAAACTGTTTTTT
TRBJ1-4,-,-,TRBV4-3,CASSQVVETGEKLFF,TGCGCCAGCAGCCAAGTAGTGGAGACCGGTGAAAAACTGTTTTTT
TRBJ2-7,-,TRBD1,TRBV11-2,CASSLAQYRGEQYF,TGTGCCAGCAGCTTAGCCCAATACAGGGGCGAGCAGTACTTC
TRBJ2-3,-,TRBD2,TRBV4-3,CASSKWDNQEGLGPENTQYF,TGCGCCAGCAGCAAATGGGACAACCAGGAGGGACTAGGGCCCGAAAATACGCAGTATTTT
TRBJ2-1,-,-,TRBV2,CASSVADSYNEQFF,TGTGCCAGCAGTGTGGCGGATTCCTACAATGAGCAGTTCTTC
TRBJ2-1,-,TRBD2,TRBV15,CATSRVGTSGSRSYNEQFF,TGTGCCACCAGCAGAGTCGGGACTAGCGGGAGTAGGTCCTACAATGAGCAGTTCTTC
TRBJ2-1,few,-,TRBV30,CAWSPESYNEQFF,TGTGCCTGGAGTCCGGAGTCGTACAATGAGCAGTTCTTC
TRBJ2-1,-,TRBD2,TRBV19,CASRREGTYNEQFF,TGTGCCAGTAGACGGGAGGGGACCTACAATGAGCAGTTCTTC
TRBJ2-7,-,TRBD2,TRBV4-2,CASGRPGLAGGLPYEQYF,TGTGCCAGCGGCCGACCGGGACTAGCGGGAGGGCTGCCCTACGAGCAGTACTTC
TRBJ2-3,-,-,TRBV6-6,CASSPRDTQYF,TGTGCCAGCAGCCCCCGAGATACGCAGTATTTT
TRBJ2-2,once,TRBD1,TRBV4-2,CASSLRRTGSPGELFF,TGTGCCAGCAGCCTCAGACGGACAGGGTCGCCCGGGGAGCTGTTTTTT
TRBJ1-5,few,-,TRBV21-1,CASSRTGTGANQPQHF,TGTGCCAGCAGCAGGACCGGGACAGGGGCCAATCAGCCCCAGCATTTT
TRBJ1-4,-,-,TRBV7-9,CASSDRELGEKLFF,TGTGCCAGCAGCGACCGGGAGCTCGGTGAAAAACTGTTTTTT
TRBJ2-7,-,TRBD2,TRBV30,CAWSSPAGGPREQYF,TGTGCCTGGAGTTCCCCCGCGGGAGGGCCGAGGGAGCAGTACTTC
TRBJ1-2,-,-,TRBV5-5,CASSFGVVGYGYTF,TGTGCCAGCAGCTTTGGAGTGGTCGGCTATGGCTACACCTTC
TRBJ1-2,-,TRBD1,TRBV28,CASSLDLGTGLTVANYGYTF,TGTGCCAGCAGTTTGGACCTAGGGACAGGGTTGACGGTAGCTAACTATGGCTACACCTTC
TRBJ2-5,few,-,TRBV6-5,CASSYFGDQETQYF,TGTGCCAGCAGTTACTTCGGTGACCAAGAGACCCAGTACTTC
TRBJ2-7,-,TRBD2,TRBV7-9,CASSPPPGLAVYEQYF,TGTGCCAGCAGCCCACCACCGGGACTAGCGGTCTACGAGCAGTACTTC
TRBJ1-3,-,-,TRBV25-1,CASSEYSGDTIYF,TGTGCCAGCAGTGAATATTCGGGAGACACCATATATTTT
TRBJ2-3,-,-,TRBV11-3,CASSLTLRGPGTDTQYF,TGTGCCAGCAGCTTGACCCTCAGGGGCCCAGGGACAGATACGCAGTATTTT
TRBJ2-6,-,TRBD1,TRBV7-3,CASSLGTGVWDRRSGANVLTF,TGTGCCAGCAGCTTAGGGACAGGTGTGTGGGACCGCCGTTCTGGGGCCAACGTCCTGACTTTC
TRBJ2-5,-,TRBD1,TRBV5-8,CASSLWQGEETQYF,TGTGCCAGCAGCTTGTGGCAGGGGGAAGAGACCCAGTACTTC